Listed here are 18 T cell receptor beta chains from one sample, sequenced in a study of blood T cell repertoires in COVID-19 (dated by TCRdb to 2020 to 2022). Library method: the immunoSEQ multiplex PCR assay. The immuneACCESS repertoire file appears here via TCRdb, limited to in-frame rearrangements. These files lack a portion of the clones; in checked studies, under half of the deficit traces to unresolved V genes, and the cause of the others is not known. The sample records about 170,000 clones, more than 75% of which are singletons. The ten most abundant clones make up 2% to 2.5% of the sample. The source material was peripheral blood. Receptors were obtained from a man between 45 and 60 years old who had recovered from COVID-19.

This sequence joins TRBV30 and TRBJ1-4; maybe TRBD1 (6 bases). This CDR3 is 14 amino acids long. V lost 1 base to trimming and J lost 0 bases, with 6 bases between them. In germline, CDR1 is GTSNPN, CDR2 SVGIG (reference sequence). The CDR3 nucleotides read TGTGCCTGGAGTGGGACAGCAACTAATGAAAAACTGTTTTTT. This sequence encodes CAWSGTATNEKLFF.

The genes are TRBV7-6 and TRBJ1-6, with 8 bases that match TRBD1. This CDR3 has 14 amino acids. V shed 5 bases, J shed 3 bases, and the junction held 0 bases outside the gene matches. The germline gives CDR1 SGHVS, CDR2 FNYEAQ. The CDR3, as DNA: TGTGCCAGCAGCGGACAGGGCTATAATTCACCCCTCCACTTT. It yields the protein CASSGQGYNSPLHF.

The CDR3 protein is CASSSPSGAHTDTQYF. The CDR3 DNA is TGTGCCAGCAGCTCACCTAGCGGGGCTCACACAGATACGCAGTATTTT. This chain uses TRBV7-6 with TRBJ2-3; 9 nucleotides align to TRBD2. Trimming at V came to 4 bases and at J to 2 bases, leaving 7 bases not matched to a gene. The CDR3 loop spans 16 amino acids. Germline V gives CDR1 SGHVS, CDR2 FNYEAQ.

The CDR3 loop reads CASSSRDSRTADTQYF. The CDR3 bases are TGTGCCAGCAGCTCTCGGGACTCACGAACCGCAGATACGCAGTATTTT. The chain uses TRBV5-5 and TRBJ2-3; the D gene is possibly TRBD2 (6 bases). V was cut by 3 bases and J by 4 bases, with 18 bases left in between. Germline loops: CDR1 SGHKS, CDR2 YYEKEE (reference sequence). The CDR3 totals 16 residues.

The chain carries TRBV10-2 and TRBJ1-5, with D maybe TRBD1 (6 bases). CDR3 length: 15 amino acids. The V gene lost 0 bases and the J gene lost 5 bases, with 11 bases spanning the gap. Germline CDR1 and CDR2: WSHSY and SAAADI. The CDR3 nucleotides read TGCGCCAGCAGTGAGTCGGCGGGGGGCGATCAGCCCCAGCATTTT. Its translation is CASSESAGGDQPQHF.

Only one count was recorded for this clone. The genes are TRBV6-2 or TRBV6-3 and TRBJ2-7, with 7 bases fitting TRBD1. Germline assignment: CDR1 MNHEY and CDR2 SVGEGT. The CDR3 consists of 15 residues. Trimming removed 2 bases from V and 2 bases from J; junction bases left unmatched: 6. The CDR3 reads CASSYTGASPYEQYF. DNA for the CDR3: TGTGCCAGCAGTTACACAGGGGCCAGCCCCTACGAGCAGTACTTC.

The J gene is TRBJ2-7, the V gene TRBV13; D might be TRBD2 (6 bases). Per germline, CDR1 PRHDT and CDR2 FYEKMQ (reference sequence). V lost 5 bases and J 7 bases, leaving 15 bases between the germline ends. The CDR3 loop spans 13 amino acids. The DNA for the CDR3 is TGTGCCAGCAGCCGGGACTGGGTCGGGGAGCAGTACTTC. Translated, it gives CASSRDWVGEQYF.

The chain couples TRBV7-9 to TRBJ2-5; D may be TRBD2 (5 bases). Germline V gives CDR1 SEHNR, CDR2 FQNEAQ (reference sequence). V shed 5 bases and J shed 0 bases, with 13 bases lying between them. The CDR3 is 15 residues long. The CDR3 region has the DNA TGTGCCAGCAGCGCGCGGGTCGGGGACCAAGAGACCCAGTACTTC. It codes for CASSARVGDQETQYF.

The chain has TRBV29-1 and TRBJ1-2; 9 nucleotides align to TRBD1. The germline V gene has CDR1 SQVTM and CDR2 ANQGSEA. This CDR3 is built from 11 residues. V lost 6 bases to trimming and J lost 8 bases; unmatched junction nucleotides: 4. This CDR3 reads CSVDRGYGYTF. The CDR3, as DNA: TGCAGCGTGGACAGGGGCTACGGCTACACCTTC.

The genes are TRBV19 and TRBJ2-2, with D possibly TRBD1 on 5 matching bases. V lost 7 bases and J lost 7, with 19 bases in between. CDR1 is LNHDA, CDR2 SQIVND, per germline (reference sequence). The CDR3 runs 15 residues. CDR3 DNA sequence: TGTGCCAGTAACCCCGCGGCTCGACAGATCGGGGAGCTGTTTTTT. It codes for CASNPAARQIGELFF. The variable domain in full, with the rest retrieved from reference TRBV19 and TRBJ2-2, is DGGITQSPKYLFRKEGQNVTLSCEQNLNHDAMYWYRQDPGQGLRLIYYSQIVNDFQKGDIAEGYSVSREKKESFPLTVTSAQKNPTAFYLCASNPAARQIGELFFGEGSRLTVL.

The chain carries TRBV7-8 and TRBJ2-7; D not certain. The germline gives CDR1 SGHVS, CDR2 FQNEAQ. Trimming left V 5 bases short and J 3 bases short, with 8 bases between. The CDR3 has 12 amino acids. For the CDR3, the DNA is TGTGCCAGCAGCCACTCGAGCTACGAGCAGTACTTC. Its protein is CASSHSSYEQYF.

The chain employs TRBV6-1 and TRBJ2-7; D unresolved. CDR3 length: 15 amino acids. Trimming took 2 bases from V and 4 from J, leaving 15 bases between them. Germline V gives CDR1 MNHNS, CDR2 SASEGT. The DNA for the CDR3 is TGTGCCAGCAGTGAAATAAGTAACAGTTTTTACGAGCAGTACTTC. Its protein product is CASSEISNSFYEQYF.

This chain links TRBV6-5 with TRBJ1-2, with TRBD1 matching 9 bases. Germline V CDR1 and CDR2: MNHEY, SVGAGI. The CDR3 contains 14 residues. V was pared by 6 bases and J by 2 bases, with 4 bases of the junction left unmatched. The CDR3 bases are TGTGCCAGCAGACGGACAGGGGACAACTATGGCTACACCTTC. It is translated as CASRRTGDNYGYTF.

The chain is built from TRBV7-9 and TRBJ2-1, with 8 nucleotides matching TRBD2. The CDR3 has 15 amino acids. Germline V CDR1 and CDR2: SEHNR, FQNEAQ (reference sequence). Trimming cost V 6 bases and J 6 bases; bases outside gene matches: 10. The CDR3 spells CASSHGGGVSNEQFF. The CDR3 DNA reads as TGTGCCAGCAGTCACGGGGGGGGCGTCTCCAATGAGCAGTTCTTC.

The chain is built from TRBV6-5 and TRBJ2-5, with 7 bases that match TRBD1. The CDR3 is made up of 13 amino acids. The V gene end was trimmed by 5 bases and the J gene end by 5 bases; junction bases not matched to a gene: 5. Per germline, CDR1 MNHEY and CDR2 SVGAGI. The chain's CDR3 is CASSNFRGETQYF. The CDR3 coding sequence is TGTGCCAGCAGTAATTTCAGGGGGGAGACCCAGTACTTC.

V gene TRBV5-1 combines with J gene TRBJ2-7, with 13 nucleotides matching TRBD2. CDR1 and CDR2 from the germline V gene are SGHRS and YFSETQ. J gave up 4 bases and V 0 bases, and 7 bases lay outside the gene matches. This CDR3 is built from 17 residues. The CDR3: CASSLGSTSGGKYEQYF. The CDR3 bases are TGCGCCAGCAGCTTGGGCTCGACTAGCGGGGGGAAATACGAGCAGTACTTC.

This clone was counted only a few times. J is TRBJ1-3 and V is TRBV2, with D uncertain. The CDR3 runs to 14 residues. V gave up 7 bases and J gave up 6 bases, with 16 bases separating them. Germline V gene lookup returns CDR1 SNHLY and CDR2 FYNNEI. The CDR3 loop reads CASTKWRELNTIYF. CDR3 bases: TGTGCCAGCACAAAGTGGAGGGAACTAAACACCATATATTTT.

V gene TRBV30 combines with J gene TRBJ1-5, with a weak D call TRBD1 (5 bases). Per the germline V gene, CDR1 is GTSNPN and CDR2 is SVGIG (reference sequence). The germline V and J ends were trimmed by 3 bases and 9 bases, with 12 bases remaining between them. The CDR3 is made up of 12 amino acids. This CDR3 reads CAWSPQAGPQHF. The CDR3 DNA reads as TGTGCCTGGAGCCCACAGGCCGGGCCCCAGCATTTT.